These 3 T cell receptor beta chains were sequenced from one sample in a study of tissue T cells after allogeneic stem cell transplantation. The time point is: mouse harvest day 14 after allogeneic transplant. Each mouse received 10^7 T-cell-depleted marrow cells plus 10^6 splenic CD5+ T cells by tail vein. Clones were read by immunoSEQ multiplex PCR, and TCRdb kept only the in-frame ones, dropping some. The sample includes about 4,500 clones, under 50% of them seen just once. Material for sequencing was gut tissue. The receptors shown here come from a female BALB/c mouse given C57BL/6 T cells with graft-versus-host disease after an allogeneic hematopoietic cell transplant.

This clone was counted a few times. Genes here carry mouse names. The CDR3 end is not reached by the read, which stops 1 residue before it; the germline J gene fills it in. The rearrangement joins TRBV24 to TRBJ2-5; TRBD2 aligns across 12 bases. The length of the CDR3 is 17 residues. With 4 bases clipped from V and 3 bases from J, the junction kept 8 bases outside the gene matches. The germline V gene has CDR1 KGHTA and CDR2 FRNEEI. The part of the CDR3 DNA that was read is TGTGCCAGCAGTCCTCGACTGGGGGGGCGCGTTCAAGACACCCAGTAC. Translated, it gives CASSPRLGGRVQDTQY. The full CDR3 sequence reads CASSPRLGGRVQDTQYF.

This clone appeared once. Gene names and germline refer to mouse. The sequence runs out 1 residue before the end of the CDR3; the remainder is reconstructed from the germline J gene. This chain links TRBV14 with TRBJ2-5, with 8 bases identical to TRBD2. This CDR3 region has 15 residues. From germline, CDR1 is SGHDT and CDR2 FRDEAV. V lost 1 base to trimming and J lost 0 bases; unmatched junction nucleotides: 1. Here the CDR3 reads CASSFVGGNQDTQYF. CDR3 DNA, as far as it was read: TGTGCCAGCAGTTTCGTGGGGGGGAACCAAGACACCCAGTAC.

Concerning this clone itself: The gene names here belong to mouse. Read data end 1 residue before the CDR3 end; the end is taken from the germline J gene. V gene TRBV23 combines with J gene TRBJ2-3; the table's D call, TRBD2, was not checked against the DNA. There are 14 residues in the CDR3. The germline CDR1 and CDR2 sequences are KGHTA and FQNQQP. Here the CDR3 reads CSSSQNWGPETLYF. Partial CDR3 DNA: TGCTCCAGCAGTCAAAACTGGGGGCCAGAAACGCTGTAT. Full variable domain (outside the CDR3, taken from reference TRBV23 and TRBJ2-3): DAAVTQKPRYLIKMKGQEAEMKCIPEKGHTAVFWYQQKQSKELKFLIYFQNQQPLDQIDMVKERFSAVCPSSSLCSLGIRTCEAEDSALYLCSSSQNWGPETLYFGSGTRLTVL.